The T cell receptor (beta chain) described here comes from a study of blood T cells in healthy people across ages. Looking at the study overall: The template switching approach captured approximately one barcoded beta molecule for every two T cells.

V lost 0 bases, J lost 6 bases, and 15 bases lay in between. The CDR3 is 16 amino acids. CDR1 is KGHSH, CDR2 LQKENI, per germline. Overall study findings and caveats: Shifts in expanded clonotypes may have been confounded by donor CMV status, which was unknown. Observed TCR beta diversity showed a strong correlation with the percentage of naive T cells as measured by flow cytometry. Among T cells, TCR beta diversity per million cells dropped roughly linearly as age rose.

A remark on this clonotype: Its antigen is undetermined.

A second PCR of 7 to 11 cycles used a sample-barcoded 5' primer and a J-beta primer mix. TCRdb reanalysed the 5' RACE reads using MiXCR and keeps one entry per CDR3 protein. Of some 640,000 distinct CDR3 sequences listed, around 45% were seen once; the top ten hold approximately 32%. Sequencing was performed on blood. This chain uses TRBV18 with TRBJ2-1; D might be TRBD1 (7 bases). The TCR comes from a woman aged 55-69 years in good health. CDR3 nucleotide sequence: TGTGCCAGCTCACCACCCGGAGGGGGCTCGGGCAATGAGCAGTTCTTC. Translation gives CASSPPGGGSGNEQFF.